The 13 T cell receptor beta chains given below trace back to one sample, sequenced in a study of shared clonotypes between healthy human individuals. Measured with immunoSEQ multiplex PCR; TCRdb has only the in-frame clones, and not every one. The repertoire has about 1 million clones, approximately 70% of them found once; the top ten carry about 1.5%. Input material: memory CD4+ T cells sorted from blood. Noted subset: CD45RA-negative fraction. These receptors were obtained from a young man in good health.

The chain is built from TRBV7-8 and TRBJ1-1; D is ambiguous. In germline, CDR1 is SGHVS, CDR2 FQNEAQ. The CDR3 runs to 16 residues. Trimming shortened V by 1 base and J by 2 bases, and 14 bases separated the two germline ends. The CDR3 reads CASSLGGIWANTEAFF. In DNA, the CDR3 is TGTGCCAGCAGCTTAGGAGGGATCTGGGCAAACACTGAAGCTTTCTTT.

Comment on this clone: A much larger clone differs by one base, so this may be a read error. This rearrangement joins TRBV5-5 to TRBJ1-5; 7 positions agree with TRBD1. Trimming cost V 4 bases and J 5 bases; bases outside gene matches: 3. This CDR3 spans 13 amino acids. Germline V gene sequence: CDR1 SGHKS, CDR2 YYEKEE (reference sequence). The CDR3 reads CASSVDRDQPQHF. The CDR3 DNA reads TGTGCCAGCAGCGTTGACAGGGATCAGCCCCAGCATTTT.

This chain connects TRBV6-5 to TRBJ2-1, with 13 nucleotides matching TRBD2. This CDR3 contains 15 residues. CDR1 and CDR2 from the germline V gene are MNHEY and SVGAGI. Losses at the gene ends were 4 bases for V and 6 bases for J; bases not matched to a gene: 3. Written as DNA, the CDR3 is TGTGCCAGCAGTTTCGGACTAGCGGGGGCCAATGAGCAGTTCTTC. Translating gives CASSFGLAGANEQFF.

The chain has TRBV30 and TRBJ1-6; TRBD1 is a possible D gene (5 bases). Per germline, CDR1 GTSNPN and CDR2 SVGIG (reference sequence). CDR3 length: 12 amino acids. Trimming took off 3 bases at V and 5 bases at J, with 5 bases between the two ends. CDR3 sequence: CAWRGDNSPLHF. The CDR3 DNA reads TGTGCCTGGAGGGGGGATAATTCACCCCTCCACTTT.

This clone was detected once. The chain combines TRBV5-1 with TRBJ2-2, with 8 bases that match TRBD1. The CDR3 has 15 amino acids. Germline loops: CDR1 SGHRS, CDR2 YFSETQ. Trimming at V came to 4 bases and at J to 7 bases, leaving 9 bases not matched to a gene. DNA of the CDR3: TGCGCCAGCAGCACCCGGACAGGGACCGGCGGGGAGCTGTTTTTT. Translating it yields CASSTRTGTGGELFF.

The chain recombines TRBV6-5 with TRBJ1-2; D remains unclear. The V and J ends lost 5 bases and 8 bases respectively, with 18 bases between them. From germline, CDR1 is MNHEY and CDR2 SVGAGI. This CDR3 has 14 residues. The CDR3 reads CASSEDVRSRGYTF. CDR3 coding DNA: TGTGCCAGCAGTGAAGACGTCCGTTCGAGGGGCTACACCTTC.

The chain carries TRBV7-3 and TRBJ1-1; D unresolved. Per germline, CDR1 SGHTA and CDR2 FQGTGA. Between the trimmed V and J ends, which lost 5 bases and 1 base, there was a span of 8 bases. CDR3 size: 13 residues. The CDR3, as DNA: TGTGCCAGCAGCGGCTTTAAGAACACTGAAGCTTTCTTT. Residues: CASSGFKNTEAFF.

This clone was seen more than once but under ten times. The sample has other DNA sequences that encode this CDR3 too. V is TRBV7-9 and J is TRBJ2-7, with D possibly TRBD2 on 5 matching bases. The CDR3 length is 12 residues. V lost 2 bases, J lost 4 bases, and 6 bases lay in between. Germline V lookup: CDR1 SEHNR, CDR2 FQNEAQ (reference sequence). This CDR3 reads CASSLTGYEQYF. In DNA, the CDR3 is TGTGCCAGCAGCTTAACGGGATACGAGCAGTACTTC.

The V gene is TRBV30, the J gene TRBJ1-3, with D possibly being TRBD1 (5 bases). The CDR3 consists of 17 residues. V lost 4 bases and J lost 0, with 19 bases in between. Germline assignment: CDR1 GTSNPN and CDR2 SVGIG (reference sequence). The CDR3 loop reads CAWNPKVGTTSGNTIYF. CDR3 in DNA: TGTGCCTGGAACCCAAAAGTAGGGACGACCTCTGGAAACACCATATATTTT.

The chain recombines TRBV7-2 with TRBJ2-1, with D perhaps assigned TRBD1 or TRBD2 (5 bases each). This CDR3 is built from 12 residues. Germline V CDR1 and CDR2: SGHTA, FQGNSA. The V and J ends lost 10 bases and 6 bases respectively, with 13 bases between them. Here the CDR3 DNA reads TGTGCCAACGAGGGGAGCAGCAATGAGCAGTTCTTC. Amino acids: CANEGSSNEQFF.

This chain uses TRBV9 with TRBJ2-7, with 13 bases aligning to TRBD2. The germline V gene encodes CDR1 SGDLS and CDR2 YYNGEE. V trimming: 4 bases; J trimming: 5 bases; junction bases outside the gene matches: 6. This CDR3 region has 15 residues. CDR3 sequence reads: CASSTSGRALDEQYF. The CDR3 bases are TGTGCCAGCAGCACTAGCGGGAGGGCCTTGGACGAGCAGTACTTC.

V gene TRBV6-1 combines with J gene TRBJ1-2; 7 bases line up with TRBD1. Trimming took 1 base from V and 7 from J; bases not matched to a gene: 12. Germline V lookup: CDR1 MNHNS, CDR2 SASEGT. This CDR3 spans 16 amino acids. CDR3 sequence (DNA): TGTGCCAGCAGTGAAGGGATGGGACAGTCCGGAGGTGGCTACACCTTC. Translating gives CASSEGMGQSGGGYTF.

The DNA for the CDR3 is TGCGCCAGCAGCCAAGATCATACAGGGGGGAGCAATCAGCCCCAGCATTTT. The encoded protein is CASSQDHTGGSNQPQHF. V is TRBV4-1 and J is TRBJ1-5; TRBD1 agrees at 8 bases. The ends lost 0 bases at V and 1 base at J; junction bases unmatched: 5. Per the germline V gene, CDR1 is MGHRA and CDR2 is YSYEKL. CDR3 size: 17 residues.